This TCR beta chain was recovered during a study of control samples from healthy donors and cancer patients. Data came from immunoSEQ multiplex PCR; TCRdb stores just in-frame clones and leaves some out. Among 150,000 to 200,000 clones listed, around 96% were seen once. The V end lost 2 bases, the J end lost 8 bases, and 15 bases lay between the germline ends. Germline CDR1 is MNHEY and CDR2 is SVGAGI. CDR3 size: 14 residues. Sequenced sample: blood. V usage is TRBV6-5 and J usage is TRBJ1-2; D gene ambiguous. This clonotype was sampled from a woman aged 30 to 39 in good health. The CDR3: CASSYMEGVGGYTF. Written as DNA, the CDR3 is TGTGCCAGCAGTTACATGGAGGGAGTGGGAGGCTACACCTTC.